A selection of T cell receptor beta chains follows, all from one sample in a study of radiation and T cells in renal cell carcinoma. Assay: immunoSEQ multiplex PCR; the TCRdb copy retains only in-frame clones and omits some. The table lists 110,000 to 150,000 clones, less than 85% of them singletons. The sequencing used blood, collected from a patient whose treatment included radiotherapy and nephrectomy. These receptor sequences come from a woman between 45 and 60 years old with renal cell carcinoma. Both conserved end residues are part of each CDR3. D genes are given only for firm matches. Clone size is shown for a subset of rows, as once, few, many or a class of expanded clone.

J gene: TRBJ2-1; V gene: TRBV5-1; D gene: TRBD1; clone size: -; CDR3 protein: CASSLVAWTGSNEQFF; CDR3 DNA: TGCGCCAGCAGCTTGGTAGCATGGACAGGAAGCAATGAGCAGTTCTTC
J gene: TRBJ1-5; V gene: TRBV5-8; D gene: TRBD1; clone size: -; CDR3 protein: CASTRTGEQPQHF; CDR3 DNA: TGTGCCAGCACCAGGACAGGTGAGCAGCCCCAGCATTTT
J gene: TRBJ2-3; V gene: TRBV5-1; D gene: -; clone size: -; CDR3 protein: CASSLGQDTDTQYF; CDR3 DNA: TGCGCCAGCAGCTTAGGGCAGGACACAGATACGCAGTATTTT
J gene: TRBJ1-2; V gene: TRBV5-5; D gene: TRBD1; clone size: -; CDR3 protein: CASSREEGQGPYTF; CDR3 DNA: TGTGCCAGCAGCAGGGAAGAAGGACAGGGACCCTACACCTTC
J gene: TRBJ1-2; V gene: TRBV2; D gene: -; clone size: -; CDR3 protein: CASSGGFEGYTF; CDR3 DNA: TGTGCCAGCAGTGGGGGATTTGAAGGCTACACCTTC
J gene: TRBJ2-1; V gene: TRBV6-5; D gene: TRBD2; clone size: -; CDR3 protein: CASSHGLAANNEQFF; CDR3 DNA: TGTGCCAGCAGTCACGGACTAGCGGCTAACAATGAGCAGTTCTTC
J gene: TRBJ2-7; V gene: TRBV6-6; D gene: TRBD1; clone size: -; CDR3 protein: CASRSTGGGEQYF; CDR3 DNA: TGTGCCAGCAGGTCGACAGGGGGAGGCGAGCAGTACTTC
J gene: TRBJ2-2; V gene: TRBV25-1; D gene: -; clone size: once; CDR3 protein: CASPGRATGELFF; CDR3 DNA: TGTGCCAGCCCAGGGCGGGCGACCGGGGAGCTGTTTTTT
J gene: TRBJ1-2; V gene: TRBV7-2; D gene: -; clone size: -; CDR3 protein: CASSHLSLGGNGYTF; CDR3 DNA: TGTGCCAGCAGCCACCTATCCTTGGGGGGTAATGGCTACACCTTC
J gene: TRBJ1-6; V gene: TRBV5-1; D gene: -; clone size: -; CDR3 protein: CASTLSRSNSPLHF; CDR3 DNA: TGCGCCAGCACCCTTAGCAGATCAAATTCACCCCTCCACTTT
J gene: TRBJ2-7; V gene: TRBV5-6; D gene: -; clone size: few; CDR3 protein: CASSFPGNRNEQYF; CDR3 DNA: TGTGCCAGCAGCTTTCCAGGGAATCGAAACGAGCAGTACTTC
J gene: TRBJ2-2; V gene: TRBV4-3; D gene: TRBD2; clone size: -; CDR3 protein: CASSQDLGSGASTGELFF; CDR3 DNA: TGCGCCAGCAGCCAAGATCTAGGCAGCGGGGCATCCACCGGGGAGCTGTTTTTT
J gene: TRBJ1-3; V gene: TRBV19; D gene: -; clone size: -; CDR3 protein: CASTPVGGGSGNTIYF; CDR3 DNA: TGTGCCAGTACCCCCGTGGGGGGAGGCTCTGGAAACACCATATATTTT
J gene: TRBJ2-2; V gene: TRBV4-2; D gene: TRBD2; clone size: -; CDR3 protein: CASSQPGLAGLTGELFF; CDR3 DNA: TGTGCCAGCAGCCAACCTGGACTAGCGGGACTCACCGGGGAGCTGTTTTTT
J gene: TRBJ1-4; V gene: TRBV5-1; D gene: TRBD1; clone size: -; CDR3 protein: CASRMVGQGSEKLFF; CDR3 DNA: TGCGCCAGCAGAATGGTGGGACAGGGGAGTGAAAAACTGTTTTTT
J gene: TRBJ1-6; V gene: TRBV7-9; D gene: TRBD1; clone size: -; CDR3 protein: CASSLAPGTGEAPLHF; CDR3 DNA: TGTGCCAGCAGCTTAGCCCCTGGGACAGGAGAGGCACCCCTCCACTTT
J gene: TRBJ1-1; V gene: TRBV18; D gene: -; clone size: -; CDR3 protein: CASSPSRGNTEAFF; CDR3 DNA: TGTGCCAGCTCACCTAGCAGGGGGAACACTGAAGCTTTCTTT
J gene: TRBJ1-2; V gene: TRBV4-3; D gene: -; clone size: -; CDR3 protein: CASSQDSRTVYGYTF; CDR3 DNA: TGCGCCAGCAGCCAAGATTCTAGGACAGTCTATGGCTACACCTTC
J gene: TRBJ2-3; V gene: TRBV19; D gene: -; clone size: -; CDR3 protein: CASTRKQTDTQYF; CDR3 DNA: TGTGCCAGTACCCGGAAGCAGACAGATACGCAGTATTTT
J gene: TRBJ2-5; V gene: TRBV4-1; D gene: TRBD2; clone size: once; CDR3 protein: CASSQDRGLAGAETQYF; CDR3 DNA: TGCGCCAGCAGCCAAGATCGGGGACTAGCGGGAGCAGAGACCCAGTACTTC
J gene: TRBJ2-1; V gene: TRBV10-3; D gene: -; clone size: few; CDR3 protein: CAISAAEGSYNEQFF; CDR3 DNA: TGTGCCATCAGTGCCGCGGAGGGGTCATACAATGAGCAGTTCTTC
J gene: TRBJ1-2; V gene: TRBV6-5; D gene: -; clone size: -; CDR3 protein: CASSYGNPTALRGYTF; CDR3 DNA: TGTGCCAGCAGTTATGGAAATCCCACGGCCCTCCGCGGCTACACCTTC
J gene: TRBJ2-1; V gene: TRBV5-1; D gene: -; clone size: -; CDR3 protein: CASSYGDNEQFF; CDR3 DNA: TGCGCCAGCAGCTATGGGGACAATGAGCAGTTCTTC
J gene: TRBJ2-3; V gene: TRBV4-2; D gene: -; clone size: -; CDR3 protein: CASSQELRAGRADTQYF; CDR3 DNA: TGTGCCAGCAGCCAAGAGTTACGGGCGGGCCGGGCAGATACGCAGTATTTT
J gene: TRBJ2-3; V gene: TRBV7-8; D gene: -; clone size: -; CDR3 protein: CASSLMGGGWKDTQYF; CDR3 DNA: TGTGCCAGCAGCTTAATGGGAGGGGGGTGGAAAGATACGCAGTATTTT
J gene: TRBJ1-2; V gene: TRBV7-2; D gene: -; clone size: -; CDR3 protein: CASSSVVPQGGYGYTF; CDR3 DNA: TGTGCCAGCAGCTCTGTCGTTCCACAGGGCGGCTATGGCTACACCTTC
J gene: TRBJ2-4; V gene: TRBV6-5; D gene: TRBD1; clone size: -; CDR3 protein: CASSGTGTTKNIQYF; CDR3 DNA: TGTGCCAGCAGTGGGACAGGGACGACCAAAAACATTCAGTACTTC
J gene: TRBJ2-5; V gene: TRBV29-1; D gene: TRBD1; clone size: -; CDR3 protein: CSVDRGYQETQYF; CDR3 DNA: TGCAGCGTTGACAGGGGGTACCAAGAGACCCAGTACTTC
J gene: TRBJ1-3; V gene: TRBV5-1; D gene: -; clone size: -; CDR3 protein: CASSSQDSSSGNTIYF; CDR3 DNA: TGCGCCAGCAGCTCGCAAGACAGTAGCTCTGGAAACACCATATATTTT
J gene: TRBJ2-7; V gene: TRBV5-1; D gene: TRBD1; clone size: -; CDR3 protein: CASSVGQGGSYEQYF; CDR3 DNA: TGCGCCAGCAGCGTAGGACAGGGGGGCTCCTACGAGCAGTACTTC
J gene: TRBJ1-3; V gene: TRBV9; D gene: -; clone size: -; CDR3 protein: CASSVNARPSENTIYF; CDR3 DNA: TGTGCCAGCAGCGTGAACGCCAGACCTTCCGAAAACACCATATATTTT
J gene: TRBJ2-7; V gene: TRBV5-4; D gene: -; clone size: -; CDR3 protein: CASSTPGRLNYEQYF; CDR3 DNA: TGTGCCAGCAGCACTCCGGGACGGTTAAACTACGAGCAGTACTTC
J gene: TRBJ1-5; V gene: TRBV5-1; D gene: TRBD1; clone size: -; CDR3 protein: CASSAWTGPNQPQHF; CDR3 DNA: TGCGCCAGCAGCGCCTGGACAGGGCCTAATCAGCCCCAGCATTTT
J gene: TRBJ1-1; V gene: TRBV28; D gene: -; clone size: -; CDR3 protein: CASSLSPGEAFF; CDR3 DNA: TGTGCCAGCAGTTTATCCCCAGGTGAAGCTTTCTTT
J gene: TRBJ1-6; V gene: TRBV7-9; D gene: -; clone size: -; CDR3 protein: CASSLPGGAGDSPLHF; CDR3 DNA: TGTGCCAGCAGCTTACCGGGAGGGGCAGGGGATTCACCCCTCCACTTT
J gene: TRBJ1-6; V gene: TRBV10-3; D gene: -; clone size: -; CDR3 protein: CATVGSPGHNSPLHF; CDR3 DNA: TGTGCCACTGTGGGCAGCCCAGGGCATAATTCACCCCTCCACTTT
J gene: TRBJ2-7; V gene: TRBV6-1; D gene: TRBD1; clone size: -; CDR3 protein: CASTGTGDEQYF; CDR3 DNA: TGTGCCAGTACCGGGACAGGGGACGAGCAGTACTTC
J gene: TRBJ2-5; V gene: TRBV10-3; D gene: TRBD1; clone size: few; CDR3 protein: CAISEGGTGGSETQYF; CDR3 DNA: TGTGCCATCAGTGAGGGAGGGACAGGGGGCTCGGAGACCCAGTACTTC
J gene: TRBJ2-3; V gene: TRBV4-3; D gene: -; clone size: -; CDR3 protein: CASSQDYGSTDTQYF; CDR3 DNA: TGCGCCAGCAGCCAAGATTACGGTAGCACAGATACGCAGTATTTT
J gene: TRBJ2-5; V gene: TRBV5-6; D gene: -; clone size: -; CDR3 protein: CASSLRAVIMAGTGPQYF; CDR3 DNA: TGTGCCAGCAGCTTGCGGGCAGTTATAATGGCGGGGACGGGGCCCCAGTACTTC
J gene: TRBJ1-3; V gene: TRBV28; D gene: -; clone size: -; CDR3 protein: CASSPPPNGNTIYF; CDR3 DNA: TGTGCCAGCAGTCCGCCGCCGAACGGAAACACCATATATTTT
J gene: TRBJ1-3; V gene: TRBV6-5; D gene: -; clone size: -; CDR3 protein: CASTQDYTSGNTIYF; CDR3 DNA: TGTGCCAGCACCCAGGACTACACCTCTGGAAACACCATATATTTT
J gene: TRBJ2-7; V gene: TRBV5-4; D gene: TRBD1; clone size: -; CDR3 protein: CASSWDSALSYEQYF; CDR3 DNA: TGTGCCAGCAGCTGGGACAGTGCATTGAGCTACGAGCAGTACTTC
J gene: TRBJ2-6; V gene: TRBV6-6; D gene: -; clone size: -; CDR3 protein: CASNQLPGANVLTF; CDR3 DNA: TGTGCCAGCAACCAACTTCCTGGGGCCAACGTCCTGACTTTC
J gene: TRBJ1-4; V gene: TRBV6-5; D gene: -; clone size: -; CDR3 protein: CASSYSWGTNEKLFF; CDR3 DNA: TGTGCCAGCAGTTACTCTTGGGGCACTAATGAAAAACTGTTTTTT
J gene: TRBJ1-2; V gene: TRBV4-3; D gene: TRBD1; clone size: -; CDR3 protein: CASSQDTGDYGYTF; CDR3 DNA: TGCGCCAGCAGCCAAGATACAGGGGACTATGGCTACACCTTC
J gene: TRBJ2-7; V gene: TRBV5-1; D gene: TRBD1; clone size: -; CDR3 protein: CASSFGTGYEQYF; CDR3 DNA: TGCGCCAGCAGCTTCGGGACAGGGTACGAGCAGTACTTC
J gene: TRBJ1-5; V gene: TRBV6-6; D gene: -; clone size: -; CDR3 protein: CASSYASGGHQPQHF; CDR3 DNA: TGTGCCAGCAGTTACGCCTCAGGAGGCCATCAGCCCCAGCATTTT
J gene: TRBJ1-1; V gene: TRBV28; D gene: -; clone size: -; CDR3 protein: CASSFLGTAKNTEAFF; CDR3 DNA: TGTGCCAGCAGTTTCCTCGGGACCGCTAAGAACACTGAAGCTTTCTTT